This TCR beta chain was recorded in a study of T-cell reconstitution after alpha-beta-depleted transplantation in children. Using unique molecular identifiers, the investigators prepared the TCRbeta library. TCRdb fed the PCR reads into MiXCR, producing one record per CDR3 protein. The sample has 750,000 to 950,000 distinct CDR3 sequences; roughly 15% are singletons. The CDR3 extends over 13 amino acids. The V and J ends lost 5 bases and 9 bases, in that order; junction bases with no gene match: 2. Per germline, CDR1 SGHAT and CDR2 FQNNGV. Sample: PBMCs, mostly from graft donor cells, taken 360 days after TCRalphabeta/CD19-depleted stem cell transplant. The sequence came from a male patient aged 10 to 17 who had a stem cell transplant for acute lymphoblastic leukemia, so the T cells may come from the graft donor. V gene TRBV11-2 combines with J gene TRBJ2-1; 12 nucleotides line up with TRBD2. The CDR3 nucleotides are TGTGCCAGCAGCCTAGCGGGAGGGCTTGAGCAGTTCTTC. It codes for CASSLAGGLEQFF.